Below are 26 T cell receptor beta chains sequenced from a single sample in a study of blood T cell repertoires in COVID-19. TCRdb's table, derived via immunoSEQ multiplex PCR, lists solely in-frame clones and lacks some. The sample yields roughly 270,000 clones, roughly 85% seen once. Sequenced input: peripheral blood. These receptors all stem from a man aged 50-59 years with active or convalescent COVID-19.

This clone showed up just once. This chain uses TRBV19 with TRBJ2-1, with TRBD2 matching 13 bases. V gave up 5 bases and J gave up 8 bases; unmatched junction bases: 9. The CDR3 contains 16 residues. Germline CDR1 and CDR2: LNHDA and SQIVND (reference sequence). The DNA for the CDR3 is TGTGCCAGTAGTCTAACCACTAGCGGGAGGGGCGATGAGCAGTTCTTC. This sequence encodes CASSLTTSGRGDEQFF.

This sequence joins TRBV19 and TRBJ2-3; TRBD1 aligns across 7 bases. Germline V gene sequence: CDR1 LNHDA, CDR2 SQIVND (reference sequence). This CDR3 region has 16 residues. After removal of 4 bases from V and 5 bases from J, the junction contained 12 bases not matched to a gene. The CDR3 is CASSTYTGQPRDTQYF. DNA of the CDR3: TGTGCCAGTAGTACTTACACGGGACAGCCACGAGATACGCAGTATTTT. The full variable domain, with the rest looked up from reference TRBV19 and TRBJ2-3, is DGGITQSPKYLFRKEGQNVTLSCEQNLNHDAMYWYRQDPGQGLRLIYYSQIVNDFQKGDIAEGYSVSREKKESFPLTVTSAQKNPTAFYLCASSTYTGQPRDTQYFGPGTRLTVL.

The V gene is TRBV9, the J gene TRBJ2-1; D unclear. There are 13 residues in the CDR3. CDR1 and CDR2 from the germline V gene are SGDLS and YYNGEE. V was shortened by 3 bases and J by 3 bases, with 7 bases between the two germline ends. In DNA form, the CDR3 reads TGTGCCAGCAGCGCCCGTATCTACAATGAGCAGTTCTTC. Translating gives CASSARIYNEQFF.

The chain couples TRBV6-2 or TRBV6-3 to TRBJ1-5, with TRBD1 as a possible D gene (6 bases). Trimming pared 5 bases from V and 7 bases from J, leaving 12 bases between. CDR1 MNHEY and CDR2 SVGEGT come from the germline V gene. The CDR3 runs 13 residues. The CDR3, as DNA: TGTGCCAGCAGTAGTGACAGGAAGCAGCCCCAGCATTTT. It encodes CASSSDRKQPQHF.

The rearrangement uses TRBV15 and TRBJ1-2; D is undetermined. The CDR3 is made up of 15 amino acids. Germline V gene lookup returns CDR1 LNHNV and CDR2 YYDKDF (reference sequence). The V gene lost 1 base and the J gene lost 5 bases, with 14 bases spanning the gap. The CDR3 DNA is TGTGCCACCAGCAGAGGAGGGAAGAATTTGTATGGCTACACCTTC. Its protein is CATSRGGKNLYGYTF.

The chain recombines TRBV11-1 with TRBJ2-1, with TRBD2 as a possible D gene (5 bases). With 1 base removed from V and 5 bases from J, the gap between germline ends came to 12 bases. The germline V gene encodes CDR1 SGHAT and CDR2 FQDESV (reference sequence). The CDR3 has 15 residues. CDR3 protein: CASSLVSSIDNEQFF. CDR3 bases: TGTGCCAGCAGCTTAGTCTCTAGCATCGACAATGAGCAGTTCTTC.

Turning to this clone: Sequence at one end of the junction differs from germline and may be a read error. The chain links TRBV5-3 to TRBJ2-1; TRBD1 might be the D (6 bases). TRBV5-3 has ORF status, its function being uncertain. The CDR3 has 15 residues. The CDR3 nucleotides are TGTGTCAGAAGTCGGGGTCCAGGGGACTACAATGAGCAGTTCTTC. It codes for CVRSRGPGDYNEQFF.

The CDR3 sequence is CASSLGLFEQYF. The CDR3 region has the DNA TGTGCCAGCAGCTTAGGTCTGTTCGAGCAGTACTTC. The chain has TRBV7-8 and TRBJ2-7; D not resolved. The V gene's germline CDR1 is SGHVS and CDR2 FQNEAQ. The CDR3 has 12 amino acids. V was shortened by 1 base and J by 6 bases, with 7 bases between the two germline ends.

The chain has TRBV28 and TRBJ1-1, with D tentatively TRBD1 (5 bases). Germline V gene lookup returns CDR1 MDHEN and CDR2 SYDVKM. The CDR3 consists of 12 residues. V lost 6 bases to trimming and J lost 11 bases, with 16 bases between them. In nucleotides, the CDR3 is TGTGCCAGCAGCCTTACTCCGGGACTGGCTTTCTTT. It is translated as CASSLTPGLAFF.

CDR3 bases: TGTGCCAGCAGCCAAGATTACCCGGGACTAGCGGTCATCCCCAATGAGCAGTTCTTC. Translated, it gives CASSQDYPGLAVIPNEQFF. The chain links TRBV3-1 (or the pseudogene TRBV3-2) to TRBJ2-1, with TRBD2 matching over 11 bases. This CDR3 is built from 19 residues. Germline values: CDR1 LGHDT, CDR2 YNNKEL (reference sequence). V shed 0 bases, J shed 6 bases, and the junction held 13 bases outside the gene matches.

This clone has just a few counts. The chain carries TRBV19 and TRBJ1-5, with D perhaps TRBD1 (6 bases). Trimming removed 5 bases from V and 0 bases from J, with 26 bases in between. This CDR3 spans 20 amino acids. In germline, CDR1 is LNHDA, CDR2 SQIVND (reference sequence). The DNA of the CDR3 is TGTGCCAGTAGTCGACCGACCCCGGGGACAAACGCATATAGCAATCAGCCCCAGCATTTT. Amino acid sequence: CASSRPTPGTNAYSNQPQHF.

The J gene is TRBJ2-1, the V gene TRBV18; possible D gene TRBD2, 6 bases. The CDR3 spans 15 residues. CDR1 and CDR2 from the germline V gene are KGHSH and LQKENI. V dropped 6 bases and J dropped 2 bases, with 14 bases sitting between them. This chain's CDR3 is CASSRDFSPYNEQFF. CDR3 bases: TGTGCCAGCTCTCGGGACTTCTCTCCCTACAATGAGCAGTTCTTC.

This clone showed up just a few times. The V and J genes are TRBV4-2 and TRBJ2-2; tentative D call: TRBD2 (6 bases). The CDR3 loop spans 17 amino acids. The germline V gene has CDR1 LGHNA and CDR2 YNFKEQ. V was pared by 1 base and J by 1 base, with 13 bases between. The CDR3 loop is CASSQVSRRENTGELFF. CDR3 sequence (DNA): TGTGCCAGCAGCCAAGTTAGCCGGCGGGAGAACACCGGGGAGCTGTTTTTT.

The table lists this clone with a few counts. Other DNA sequences within the sample encode an identical CDR3. The V gene is TRBV5-1, the J gene TRBJ2-7, with TRBD2 matching 12 bases. This CDR3 comprises 15 residues. Losses at the gene ends were 7 bases for V and 4 bases for J; bases not matched to a gene: 9. Per the germline V gene, CDR1 is SGHRS and CDR2 is YFSETQ. CDR3 sequence reads: CASSLGTSGFYEQYF. In DNA, the CDR3 is TGCGCCAGCTCCCTTGGGACTAGCGGGTTTTACGAGCAGTACTTC.

The rearrangement uses TRBV28 and TRBJ1-2; D is uncertain. Germline assignment: CDR1 MDHEN and CDR2 SYDVKM. The length of the CDR3 is 13 residues. V lost 4 bases and J 4 bases, leaving 10 bases between the germline ends. The CDR3 nucleotides read TGTGCCAGCAGTTCCGGGGTTAGCTATGGCTACACCTTC. Its protein is CASSSGVSYGYTF.

This chain connects TRBV25-1 to TRBJ2-1; a weak D match, TRBD2 (5 bases). Germline CDR1 reads MGHDK; CDR2 reads SYGVNS. Trimming cost V 4 bases and J 8 bases, with 12 bases left between them. This CDR3 spans 13 amino acids. The CDR3 region has the DNA TGTGCCAGCAGTGTGCGGAGGATCGATGAGCAGTTCTTC. It codes for CASSVRRIDEQFF. Together with reference TRBV25-1 and TRBJ2-1, the CDR3 gives the full variable domain: EADIYQTPRYLVIGTGKKITLECSQTMGHDKMYWYQQDPGMELHLIHYSYGVNSTEKGDLSSESTVSRIRTEHFPLTLESARPSHTSQYLCASSVRRIDEQFFGPGTRLTVL.

This chain joins TRBV6-5 and TRBJ2-3; the match to TRBD2 covers 8 bases. V was clipped by 5 bases and J by 4 bases; unmatched bases: 2. Per germline, CDR1 MNHEY and CDR2 SVGAGI. The CDR3 contains 13 residues. The CDR3: CASSRGGADTQYF. DNA of the CDR3: TGTGCCAGCAGTCGGGGGGGAGCAGATACGCAGTATTTT.

This chain connects TRBV25-1 to TRBJ1-4; TRBD1 is a possible D gene (5 bases). Germline loops: CDR1 MGHDK, CDR2 SYGVNS. The CDR3 covers 14 residues. Trimming left V 2 bases short and J 4 bases short, with 8 bases between. This CDR3 reads CASSERQINEKLFF. The CDR3 coding sequence is TGTGCCAGCAGTGAAAGACAGATTAATGAAAAACTGTTTTTT.

The V gene is TRBV10-3, the J gene TRBJ1-5; 7 bases are a match to TRBD1. Germline V CDR1 and CDR2: ENHRY, SYGVKD. Trimming removed 7 bases from V and 5 bases from J; junction bases left unmatched: 5. The CDR3 spans 13 residues. Here the CDR3 reads CAIKGDRDQPQHF. The CDR3 region has the DNA TGTGCCATCAAGGGAGACAGGGATCAGCCCCAGCATTTT.

This rearrangement joins TRBV9 to TRBJ2-2, with TRBD1 matching 7 bases. V was clipped by 7 bases and J by 7 bases; unmatched bases: 4. The CDR3 extends over 12 amino acids. Germline loops: CDR1 SGDLS, CDR2 YYNGEE. CDR3 region: CASAQGSGELFF. The CDR3 DNA follows: TGTGCCAGCGCACAGGGGAGCGGGGAGCTGTTTTTT.

The chain joins TRBV18 to TRBJ2-1; D ambiguous. The CDR3 runs 19 residues. CDR1 and CDR2 (germline): KGHSH, LQKENI. The germline V and J ends were trimmed by 0 bases and 1 base, with 19 bases remaining between them. This CDR3 reads CASSPPPRPGSPSYNEQFF. The CDR3 DNA is TGTGCCAGCTCACCACCCCCCCGACCAGGAAGTCCGTCCTACAATGAGCAGTTCTTC.

J is TRBJ1-2 and V is TRBV7-2; possible D gene TRBD1, 6 bases. Germline CDR1 and CDR2: SGHTA and FQGNSA. The CDR3 extends over 14 amino acids. V shed 5 bases and J shed 6 bases, with 16 bases lying between them. The CDR3 DNA reads as TGTGCCAGCAGCCCCGGACAGACAACTCATGGCTACACCTTC. The encoded protein is CASSPGQTTHGYTF.

The rearrangement links TRBV3-1 (or the pseudogene TRBV3-2) to TRBJ2-4, with TRBD1 matching over 8 bases. Germline-derived CDR1 and CDR2 are LGHDT and YNNKEL (reference sequence). With V trimmed by 2 bases and J by 0 bases, 6 bases remained unmatched. This CDR3 region has 17 residues. CDR3: CASSQFRTGLAKNIQYF. The CDR3 DNA reads TGTGCCAGCAGCCAATTTCGGACAGGGCTAGCCAAAAACATTCAGTACTTC.

The chain links TRBV2 to TRBJ1-4; 7 bases are a match to TRBD1. Germline V gene lookup returns CDR1 SNHLY and CDR2 FYNNEI. V trimming: 2 bases; J trimming: 5 bases; junction bases outside the gene matches: 8. The CDR3 has 16 residues. In DNA form, the CDR3 reads TGTGCCAGCAGTGAAAGGGGGCCGGGACAGAATGAAAAACTGTTTTTT. Amino acid sequence: CASSERGPGQNEKLFF. The whole variable domain, filled in from reference TRBV2 and TRBJ1-4, reads EPEVTQTPSHQVTQMGQEVILRCVPISNHLYFYWYRQILGQKVEFLVSFYNNEISEKSEIFDDQFSVERPDGSNFTLKIRSTKLEDSAMYFCASSERGPGQNEKLFFGSGTQLSVL.

This sequence joins TRBV12-3 or TRBV12-4 and TRBJ2-1; the match to TRBD2 covers 7 bases. V trimming: 6 bases; J trimming: 4 bases; junction bases outside the gene matches: 3. This CDR3 has 13 residues. In DNA, the CDR3 is TGTGCCAGCAGAGCGGGGAGATACAATGAGCAGTTCTTC. Its protein product is CASRAGRYNEQFF.

In this sample, this clone turned up once. This rearrangement joins TRBV19 to TRBJ2-1, with 9 bases that match TRBD2. The junction had 8 bases not matched to a gene; V was cut back by 5 bases and J by 9 bases. The CDR3 contains 14 residues. Germline V CDR1 and CDR2: LNHDA, SQIVND (reference sequence). The CDR3 here is CASSWGSGSGEQFF. Here the CDR3 DNA reads TGTGCCAGTAGTTGGGGTAGCGGGAGCGGTGAGCAGTTCTTC.